This T cell receptor (beta chain) was captured by sequencing in a study of T-cell reconstitution after alpha-beta-depleted transplantation in children. There are 15 residues in the CDR3. Germline CDR1 reads DFQATT; CDR2 reads SNEGSKA (reference sequence). Between the trimmed V and J ends, which lost 0 bases and 3 bases, there was a span of 12 bases. Ten or more counts support this clonotype. Unique molecular identifiers were used to barcode this TCRbeta library. Via MiXCR, TCRdb re-called the PCR reads, giving one row per CDR3 protein. Found here are a few hundred thousand distinct CDR3 sequences, roughly 22% of them singletons; the top ten hold over 3.5%.

This specimen was PBMCs from the stem cell graft donor, taken from the stem cell graft. The V call is TRBV20-1, the J call TRBJ2-1; D might be TRBD2 (6 bases). The TCR originated in a human donor who donated a stem cell graft to a child with acute myeloid leukemia. For the CDR3, the DNA is TGCAGTGCTAGAGATAGGAGGGCCGGCTACAATGAGCAGTTCTTC. Residues: CSARDRRAGYNEQFF.